The 17 T cell receptor beta chains in this list originate from one sample, sequenced in a study of blood T cell repertoires in COVID-19. Data came from immunoSEQ multiplex PCR; TCRdb stores just in-frame clones and leaves some out. The sample shows 180,000 or so clones, roughly 86% of them seen only once. Sequencing used PBMCs or T cells enriched from blood (not recorded which). Receptors originate from a man aged 35-49 years with acute COVID-19.

V and J are TRBV27 and TRBJ2-2; weak D call: TRBD1 (6 bases). Between the trimmed V and J ends, which lost 4 bases and 4 bases, there was a span of 25 bases. The CDR3 has 19 residues. Germline V gene data show CDR1 as MNHEY and CDR2 as SMNVEV (reference sequence). This CDR3 reads CASSYLSTGRSSSTGELFF. The CDR3 DNA reads as TGTGCCAGCAGTTACCTTAGTACAGGGCGATCTAGCAGCACCGGGGAGCTGTTTTTT.

The rearrangement uses TRBV28 and TRBJ2-3, with 7 bases that match TRBD1. The germline V gene has CDR1 MDHEN and CDR2 SYDVKM. V dropped 6 bases and J dropped 4; count of bases not matched to a gene: 4. The CDR3 totals 13 residues. Here the CDR3 DNA reads TGTGCCAGCAGAGACAGGGCCCCAGATACGCAGTATTTT. Translation gives CASRDRAPDTQYF.

The rearrangement joins TRBV5-1 to TRBJ2-7, with 9 bases lining up with TRBD1. V shed 3 bases and J 1 base; nucleotides not matched to a gene: 8. The CDR3 totals 16 residues. Germline V gene lookup returns CDR1 SGHRS and CDR2 YFSETQ. The CDR3 coding sequence is TGCGCCAGCAGCTCCTACCTACAGGGGGCGTCCTACGAGCAGTACTTC. Amino acids: CASSSYLQGASYEQYF.

The table lists this clone with a count of one. The CDR3 sequence is CASSVPGTRGEQFF. The CDR3, as DNA: TGTGCCAGCAGCGTACCCGGGACTAGGGGTGAGCAGTTCTTC. This chain links TRBV9 with TRBJ2-1, with TRBD2 matching over 8 bases. This CDR3 has 14 amino acids. J gave up 9 bases and V 1 base, and 6 bases lay outside the gene matches. CDR1 and CDR2 (germline): SGDLS, YYNGEE.

V gene TRBV4-1 combines with J gene TRBJ2-1; no firm D call. The CDR3 covers 15 residues. Trimming stripped 7 bases from V and 0 bases from J, with 13 bases between. Germline V CDR1 and CDR2: MGHRA, YSYEKL. Written as DNA, the CDR3 is TGCGCCAGCACCCAGACACGAAGCTCCTACAATGAGCAGTTCTTC. Translating gives CASTQTRSSYNEQFF.

J is TRBJ2-7 and V is TRBV15; 9 bases align to TRBD1. The CDR3 runs to 15 residues. The V segment lost 5 bases and the J segment 5 bases; nucleotides outside the gene matches: 10. CDR1 and CDR2 from the germline V gene are LNHNV and YYDKDF (reference sequence). CDR3 DNA: TGTGCCACCAGCCCTTACGGGACAGGGTGGAACGAGCAGTACTTC. Protein: CATSPYGTGWNEQYF.

The chain joins TRBV28 to TRBJ2-1; 7 nucleotides line up with TRBD2. J gave up 10 bases and V 4 bases, and 10 bases lay outside the gene matches. Germline CDR1 MDHEN, CDR2 SYDVKM. The CDR3 consists of 14 residues. The CDR3 loop is CASSSGWQRGEQFF. In DNA form, the CDR3 reads TGTGCCAGCAGTTCGGGGTGGCAGCGGGGAGAGCAGTTCTTC.

This rearrangement joins TRBV28 to TRBJ2-7; the match to TRBD2 covers 7 bases. The CDR3 runs 13 residues. CDR1 MDHEN and CDR2 SYDVKM come from the germline V gene. Trimming removed 6 bases from V and 3 bases from J; junction bases left unmatched: 5. CDR3 DNA: TGTGCCAGCAGAAAGACGGGGGGCTACGAGCAGTACTTC. Protein: CASRKTGGYEQYF. The full variable domain, rest sourced from reference TRBV28 and TRBJ2-7, is DVKVTQSSRYLVKRTGEKVFLECVQDMDHENMFWYRQDPGLGLRLIYFSYDVKMKEKGDIPEGYSVSREKKERFSLILESASTNQTSMYLCASRKTGGYEQYFGPGTRLTVT.

The rearrangement joins TRBV5-5 to TRBJ1-6; D uncertain. This CDR3 is built from 17 residues. V lost 1 base, J lost 0 bases, and 11 bases lay in between. Germline loops: CDR1 SGHKS, CDR2 YYEKEE (reference sequence). The CDR3 spells CASSLRTPSSYNSPLHF. DNA for the CDR3: TGTGCCAGCAGCTTGCGGACTCCAAGCTCCTATAATTCACCCCTCCACTTT.

The rearrangement joins TRBV5-1 to TRBJ1-3; D gene uncertain. Germline V lookup: CDR1 SGHRS, CDR2 YFSETQ. The CDR3 length is 16 residues. Trimming removed 0 bases at V and 0 bases at J, with 10 bases between. CDR3 loop: CASSLERLASGNTIYF. CDR3 coding DNA: TGCGCCAGCAGCTTGGAACGCCTGGCCTCTGGAAACACCATATATTTT.

The rearrangement uses TRBV2 and TRBJ2-3; TRBD2 aligns across 11 bases. Germline V CDR1 and CDR2: SNHLY, FYNNEI. The CDR3 consists of 15 residues. V trimming: 6 bases; J trimming: 3 bases; junction bases outside the gene matches: 5. The CDR3 DNA is TGTGCCAGCAGCCAACTAGCGGGAGTAACAGATACGCAGTATTTT. Translated: CASSQLAGVTDTQYF. The entire variable domain, with the rest obtained from reference TRBV2 and TRBJ2-3, is as follows: EPEVTQTPSHQVTQMGQEVILRCVPISNHLYFYWYRQILGQKVEFLVSFYNNEISEKSEIFDDQFSVERPDGSNFTLKIRSTKLEDSAMYFCASSQLAGVTDTQYFGPGTRLTVL.

This chain connects TRBV7-2 to TRBJ2-1; 7 bases match TRBD1. The CDR3 is 15 amino acids. V gave up 6 bases and J gave up 2 bases; unmatched junction bases: 7. Germline CDR1 is SGHTA and CDR2 is FQGNSA. CDR3 nucleotide sequence: TGTGCCAGCAGACTAGAGGGGGCCGCCTACAATGAGCAGTTCTTC. Its translation: CASRLEGAAYNEQFF.

The J gene is TRBJ1-2, the V gene TRBV19; the D gene is possibly TRBD1 (5 bases). This CDR3 has 15 amino acids. Germline V lookup: CDR1 LNHDA, CDR2 SQIVND (reference sequence). Trimming pared 7 bases from V and 5 bases from J, leaving 20 bases between. The CDR3 DNA follows: TGTGCCAGTACCCCAAACAGGAACTTGGGGTATGGCTACACCTTC. Translation gives CASTPNRNLGYGYTF.

This sequence joins TRBV6-2 or TRBV6-3 and TRBJ2-2; 9 nucleotides agree with TRBD2. Looked up from germline, CDR1 is MNHEY and CDR2 is SVGEGT. This CDR3 spans 16 amino acids. Trimming at V came to 0 bases and at J to 4 bases, leaving 3 bases not matched to a gene. Here the CDR3 reads CASSYSTSGRTGELFF. The CDR3 nucleotides read TGTGCCAGCAGTTACTCCACTAGCGGGCGCACCGGGGAGCTGTTTTTT.

This chain uses TRBV28 with TRBJ1-1; possibly TRBD1 for D (5 bases). The CDR3 is made up of 16 amino acids. CDR1 is MDHEN, CDR2 SYDVKM, per germline. Trimming left V 3 bases short and J 2 bases short, with 16 bases between. This CDR3 reads CASSLPPQQVNTEAFF. The CDR3 nucleotides are TGTGCCAGCAGTTTGCCCCCACAACAGGTCAACACTGAAGCTTTCTTT.

The rearrangement joins TRBV23-1 to TRBJ1-2; D might be TRBD1 (6 bases). TRBV23-1 has ORF status, its function being uncertain. Trimming shortened V by 2 bases and J by 2 bases, and 15 bases separated the two germline ends. There are 16 residues in the CDR3. In DNA, the CDR3 is TGCGCCAGCAGTCAAGGTCCAGGGGCCCTCAACTATGGCTACACCTTC. It is translated as CASSQGPGALNYGYTF.

The V and J genes are TRBV19 and TRBJ1-4, with 7 positions matching TRBD1. Germline lookup yields CDR1 LNHDA and CDR2 SQIVND (reference sequence). Trimming removed 10 bases from V and 5 bases from J; junction bases left unmatched: 13. The CDR3 has 15 residues. The CDR3 DNA follows: TGTGCCACCAGCCACCTGTGGGACAGCAATGAAAAACTGTTTTTT. Residues: CATSHLWDSNEKLFF.